Listed below are T cell receptor beta chains from one sample, sequenced in a study of cytomegalovirus exposure and HLA in healthy donors. Using immunoSEQ multiplex PCR, the repertoire was profiled, and TCRdb retains in-frame clones only, with some absent. There are roughly 120,000 clones in the sample; over 8.5% occur only once, and 6% to 7.5% lies in the top ten. The sequenced material came from PBMCs. These receptors were obtained from a woman aged 40 to 50 in good health and CMV-seropositive. Each CDR3 is given with its conserved first and last residue. D genes are given only for firm matches. A clone size is listed for some rows: how often the clone was seen (once, few, many), or a class if it is expanded.

size	D	V	J	CDR3	DNA
-	-	TRBV11-3	TRBJ1-1	CASSSSHMNTEAFF	TGTGCCAGCAGCTCCAGTCACATGAACACTGAAGCTTTCTTT
-	TRBD1	TRBV7-9	TRBJ1-2	CARRLQGDDGYTF	TGTGCCAGAAGGTTACAGGGGGACGATGGCTACACCTTC
few	-	TRBV7-9	TRBJ1-2	CASSLGTDYGYTF	TGTGCCAGCAGCTTAGGGACAGACTATGGCTACACCTTC
few	-	TRBV7-2	TRBJ2-2	CASSLMRGWSGELFF	TGTGCCAGCAGCTTAATGAGGGGGTGGTCCGGGGAGCTGTTTTTT
few	-	TRBV30	TRBJ2-7	CASGLPGRSYEQYF	TGTGCCTCGGGACTTCCCGGACGGTCCTACGAGCAGTACTTC
few	TRBD1	TRBV4-1	TRBJ1-5	CASSYGQGNQPQHF	TGCGCCAGCAGCTATGGACAGGGCAATCAGCCCCAGCATTTT
few	TRBD1	TRBV15	TRBJ1-1	CATSSRNRGEAFF	TGTGCCACCAGCAGCCGCAACAGGGGGGAGGCTTTCTTT
-	TRBD1	TRBV6-4	TRBJ2-7	CASSDSDRGEQYF	TGTGCCAGCAGTGACTCGGACAGGGGAGAGCAGTACTTC
few	TRBD2	TRBV7-2	TRBJ2-3	CASSLQDRGVPDTQYF	TGTGCCAGCAGCCTTCAGGACCGGGGGGTTCCAGATACGCAGTATTTT
few	TRBD2	TRBV4-2	TRBJ2-1	CASSQTSGGVNEQFF	TGTGCCAGCAGCCAAACAAGCGGGGGGGTCAATGAGCAGTTCTTC
few	-	TRBV19	TRBJ2-7	CASGPGYTYEQYF	TGTGCCAGTGGCCCGGGGTACACCTACGAGCAGTACTTC
-	-	TRBV5-5	TRBJ2-2	CASSLGRTSGELFF	TGTGCCAGCAGCTTGGGGAGGACGTCCGGGGAGCTGTTTTTT
-	-	TRBV7-9	TRBJ1-2	CASSLMAANYGYTF	TGTGCCAGCAGCTTAATGGCAGCTAACTATGGCTACACCTTC
few	-	TRBV15	TRBJ2-6	CATSLDSSGANVLTF	TGTGCCACCAGCCTAGATAGCTCTGGGGCCAACGTCCTGACTTTC
-	TRBD1	TRBV6-5	TRBJ2-1	CASSRQGVHNEQFF	TGTGCCAGCAGTCGACAGGGAGTTCACAATGAGCAGTTCTTC
few	-	TRBV18	TRBJ2-6	CASSPIHGGGSGANVLTF	TGTGCCAGCTCACCTATCCATGGGGGCGGCTCTGGGGCCAACGTCCTGACTTTC
-	-	TRBV11-2	TRBJ1-6	CASSLGAGIAPLHF	TGTGCCAGCAGCTTAGGAGCCGGGATAGCACCCCTCCACTTT
few	-	TRBV5-4	TRBJ2-3	CASSFDIFLGTDTQYF	TGTGCCAGCAGCTTCGACATATTCTTGGGCACAGATACGCAGTATTTT
few	TRBD1	TRBV5-1	TRBJ2-1	CASVQEGQGEQFF	TGCGCCAGCGTACAGGAGGGACAGGGTGAGCAGTTCTTC
-	-	TRBV9	TRBJ2-3	CASSVTSSDTQYF	TGTGCCAGCAGCGTGACTAGTTCGGATACGCAGTATTTT
-	TRBD1	TRBV28	TRBJ1-5	CASRQGNSNQPQHF	TGTGCCAGCAGACAGGGGAATAGCAATCAGCCCCAGCATTTT
-	-	TRBV6-5	TRBJ2-1	CASSRRGLNNEQFF	TGTGCCAGCAGCCGAAGGGGCCTTAACAATGAGCAGTTCTTC
few	-	TRBV5-1	TRBJ1-5	CASSPEGYSNQPQHF	TGCGCCAGCAGCCCGGAGGGTTATAGCAATCAGCCCCAGCATTTT
-	TRBD2	TRBV5-1	TRBJ2-1	CASSSGLAGGNEQFF	TGCGCCAGCAGCTCGGGACTAGCGGGGGGGAATGAGCAGTTCTTC
few	-	TRBV7-3	TRBJ2-2	CASSPRPFTGELFF	TGTGCCAGCAGCCCCAGGCCTTTCACCGGGGAGCTGTTTTTT
-	TRBD1	TRBV6-5	TRBJ2-7	CASSYSTGTGDYEQYF	TGTGCCAGCAGTTACTCGACGGGGACAGGGGACTACGAGCAGTACTTC
few	TRBD1	TRBV7-9	TRBJ2-7	CASSRHDRDEQYF	TGTGCCAGCAGCCGCCATGACAGGGACGAGCAGTACTTC
-	TRBD1	TRBV9	TRBJ2-2	CASSLTGQRNTGELFF	TGTGCCAGCAGCCTTACGGGACAGAGGAACACCGGGGAGCTGTTTTTT
few	-	TRBV5-1	TRBJ1-6	CASSFGVNDSPLHF	TGCGCCAGCAGCTTCGGGGTTAACGATTCACCCCTCCACTTT
few	-	TRBV30	TRBJ1-5	CATGRGDSQPQHF	TGTGCCACGGGCCGGGGGGATAGTCAGCCCCAGCATTTT
few	-	TRBV19	TRBJ2-7	CASSIEVPSEQYF	TGTGCCAGTAGTATTGAGGTTCCGAGCGAGCAGTACTTC
-	TRBD1	TRBV4-1	TRBJ2-7	CASSQDGTGLAEQYF	TGCGCCAGCAGCCAAGACGGGACAGGGTTGGCCGAGCAGTACTTC
-	TRBD1	TRBV7-8	TRBJ2-1	CASSGRRGGPYNEQFF	TGTGCCAGCAGCGGGAGAAGAGGGGGCCCCTACAATGAGCAGTTCTTC
few	-	TRBV5-4	TRBJ2-7	CASSIDGHYEQYF	TGTGCCAGCAGCATAGACGGACACTACGAGCAGTACTTC
few	-	TRBV5-1	TRBJ1-1	CASSLASGTSAEAFF	TGCGCCAGCAGCTTGGCCTCCGGGACATCCGCTGAAGCTTTCTTT
-	-	TRBV14	TRBJ1-2	CASSLTGRGYTF	TGTGCCAGCAGCCTGACAGGCCGTGGCTACACCTTC
-	-	TRBV6-1	TRBJ1-1	CASTREWNTEAFF	TGTGCCAGCACCCGGGAGTGGAACACTGAAGCTTTCTTT
-	-	TRBV4-2	TRBJ2-2	CASSQGTESGELFF	TGTGCCAGCAGCCAAGGGACAGAGTCCGGGGAGCTGTTTTTT
few	-	TRBV20-1	TRBJ1-5	CSASGGQPQHF	TGCAGTGCTAGCGGGGGTCAGCCCCAGCATTTT
few	-	TRBV6-5	TRBJ1-3	CASSLYRSSGNTIYF	TGTGCCAGCAGTTTATACAGATCCTCTGGAAACACCATATATTTT